The text below deals with one TCR beta chain. What it recognizes is unknown. Unique molecular identifiers featured in how the TCRbeta library was prepared. TCRdb reprocessed the PCR reads via MiXCR and lists one record per CDR3 protein. The data hold 350,000 to 500,000 distinct CDR3 sequences, with about 40% observed a single time. The sample is drawn from a study of T-cell reconstitution after alpha-beta-depleted transplantation in children. Study-wide results and caveats: Elevated TCRbeta diversity at day 60 was traced, in some patients, to surviving recipient T cells and thymic progenitors. Approximately two months post-transplant, alpha-beta T cells reportedly originated from several hundred expanded graft clones. Newly made T cells mostly supplied T-cell counts and diversity one year after transplant.

Trimming removed 0 bases from V and 0 bases from J, with 6 bases in between. Germline V lookup: CDR1 MNHEY, CDR2 SVGAGI. This CDR3 has 15 residues. V is TRBV6-5 and J is TRBJ1-3; D unclear. This sequence originates from a girl aged 2-10 years with aplastic anemia, due to receive a stem cell transplant. Sequencing was performed on PBMCs, taken before TCRalphabeta/CD19-depleted stem cell transplant. DNA of the CDR3: TGTGCCAGCAGTTACTCCCAGATCTCTGGAAACACCATATATTTT. Encoded protein: CASSYSQISGNTIYF.